This TCR beta chain originates from a study of cytomegalovirus exposure and HLA in healthy donors. PCR amplification relied on 60 Vbeta primers (plus 13 Jbeta primers). Measured with immunoSEQ multiplex PCR; TCRdb has only the in-frame clones, and not every one. The sample shows 65,000 to 90,000 clones, around four fifths of them seen only once. V was pared by 9 bases and J by 0 bases, with 14 bases between. This CDR3 contains 14 residues. Germline CDR1 reads SGHNT; CDR2 reads YYREEE (reference sequence). The material sequenced was PBMCs. The clonotype comes from a woman aged 35 to 49 in good health and CMV-seropositive. This chain uses TRBV5-4 with TRBJ2-3; no reliable D call. The CDR3 coding sequence is TGTGCCAATCCGACGGCGGCCAGCACAGATACGCAGTATTTT. This encodes CANPTAASTDTQYF. The whole variable domain, filled in from reference TRBV5-4 and TRBJ2-3, reads ETGVTQSPTHLIKTRGQQVTLRCSSQSGHNTVSWYQQALGQGPQFIFQYYREEENGRGNFPPRFSGLQFPNYSSELNVNALELDDSALYLCANPTAASTDTQYFGPGTRLTVL.